The 20 T cell receptor beta chains listed next were all sequenced from one sample in a study of immune characteristics of hereditary and idiopathic chronic pancreatitis. Chronic pancreatitis pancreas tissue came from patients undergoing total pancreatectomy with islet autotransplantation (TPIAT). Libraries came from the immunoSEQ multiplex PCR assay. In its TCRdb copy, this immuneACCESS table keeps in-frame sequences only and misses some clones. Where compared with another copy, unresolved V genes explain less than half of these, and the others have no known cause. Here the sample has several thousand clones; around 75% occur a single time. The ten largest clones represent around 7.5% of the sample. Material for sequencing was pancreas tissue with hereditary chronic pancreatitis. All receptors derive from a human donor with chronic pancreatitis.

The DNA for the CDR3 is TGTGCCAGCAGTGACAGGGCCAAAAACATTCAGTACTTC. The encoded protein is CASSDRAKNIQYF. This chain connects TRBV27 to TRBJ2-4, with D tentatively TRBD1 (6 bases). V dropped 5 bases and J dropped 1 base, with 6 bases sitting between them. Per the germline V gene, CDR1 is MNHEY and CDR2 is SMNVEV (reference sequence). This CDR3 has 13 residues.

The genes are TRBV10-3 and TRBJ1-5; weak D call: TRBD1 (5 bases). Trimming cost V 3 bases and J 5 bases, with 14 bases left between them. Germline V CDR1 and CDR2: ENHRY, SYGVKD. The CDR3 is 15 residues long. CDR3 coding DNA: TGTGCCATCAGTGATGGGGACCTAAGAGATCAGCCCCAGCATTTT. Translated, it gives CAISDGDLRDQPQHF.

The chain uses TRBV15 and TRBJ1-2; no reliable D call. The V gene's germline CDR1 is LNHNV and CDR2 YYDKDF (reference sequence). The CDR3 has 13 residues. The V end lost 0 bases, the J end lost 7 bases, and 9 bases lay between the germline ends. The CDR3 loop is CATSRDLSGGYTF. Here the CDR3 DNA reads TGTGCCACCAGCAGAGACCTCTCGGGTGGCTACACCTTC. Based on the CDR3 plus reference TRBV15 and TRBJ1-2, the full variable domain is DAMVIQNPRYQVTQFGKPVTLSCSQTLNHNVMYWYQQKSSQAPKLLFHYYDKDFNNEADTPDNFQSRRPNTSFCFLDIRSPGLGDTAMYLCATSRDLSGGYTFGSGTRLTVV.

The chain employs TRBV5-1 and TRBJ2-3; no reliable D call. Germline CDR1 SGHRS, CDR2 YFSETQ. V lost 1 base, J lost 5 bases, and 5 bases lay in between. The CDR3 contains 12 residues. CDR3 region: CASSLPGDTQYF. The CDR3 DNA reads TGCGCCAGCAGCTTGCCCGGAGATACGCAGTATTTT.

The chain joins TRBV7-6 to TRBJ2-2; no clear D gene. From germline, CDR1 is SGHVS and CDR2 FNYEAQ. V shed 4 bases and J shed 2 bases, with 14 bases lying between them. The CDR3 runs to 16 residues. Here the CDR3 reads CASSSPWGSNTGELFF. In nucleotides, the CDR3 is TGTGCCAGCAGCTCCCCCTGGGGAAGCAACACCGGGGAGCTGTTTTTT.

This chain connects TRBV12-3 or TRBV12-4 to TRBJ1-5; no clear D. The CDR3 covers 13 residues. V shed 3 bases and J shed 7 bases, with 10 bases lying between them. The CDR3 DNA reads as TGTGCCAGCAGTTTTGGGCCCGGACAGCCCCAGCATTTT. Its protein is CASSFGPGQPQHF.

V gene TRBV18 combines with J gene TRBJ1-1; perhaps TRBD1 as D (5 bases). This CDR3 contains 15 residues. Germline V gives CDR1 KGHSH, CDR2 LQKENI. Deletions cut 2 bases from V and 1 base from J, with 11 bases between. The CDR3 here is CASSPSGRENTEAFF. CDR3 bases: TGTGCCAGCTCACCATCGGGACGGGAGAACACTGAAGCTTTCTTT.

The chain couples TRBV28 to TRBJ1-3; no reliable D call. The CDR3 runs to 15 residues. From germline, CDR1 is MDHEN and CDR2 SYDVKM. Between the trimmed V and J ends, which lost 6 bases and 1 base, there was a span of 13 bases. The CDR3 DNA reads as TGTGCCAGCAGCCCCGATGGGGTTTCTGGAAACACCATATATTTT. It is translated as CASSPDGVSGNTIYF. Drawing the rest from reference TRBV28 and TRBJ1-3, the complete variable domain is DVKVTQSSRYLVKRTGEKVFLECVQDMDHENMFWYRQDPGLGLRLIYFSYDVKMKEKGDIPEGYSVSREKKERFSLILESASTNQTSMYLCASSPDGVSGNTIYFGEGSWLTVV.

The V call is TRBV5-8, the J call TRBJ1-2; D gene uncertain. The V gene's germline CDR1 is SGHTS and CDR2 YDEGEE. Between the trimmed V and J ends, which lost 0 bases and 0 bases, there was a span of 9 bases. There are 15 residues in the CDR3. The CDR3 sequence is CASSLGAGPNYGYTF. DNA for the CDR3: TGTGCCAGCAGCTTGGGGGCAGGCCCTAACTATGGCTACACCTTC.

V usage is TRBV15 and J usage is TRBJ1-1; no reliable D call. V lost 0 bases and J lost 0, with 8 bases in between. Germline V gene lookup returns CDR1 LNHNV and CDR2 YYDKDF (reference sequence). The CDR3 runs 15 residues. The CDR3 DNA follows: TGTGCCACCAGCAGAGAGAAAGGGATGAACACTGAAGCTTTCTTT. Protein: CATSREKGMNTEAFF.

A single count supports this clone. This rearrangement joins TRBV2 to TRBJ1-4, with D possibly matching TRBD1 (5 bases). The CDR3 covers 14 residues. Trimming took 1 base from V and 10 from J, leaving 13 bases between them. Per the germline V gene, CDR1 is SNHLY and CDR2 is FYNNEI. CDR3 nucleotide sequence: TGTGCCAGCAGTGAAGTCAGAGGGGAAGGAAAACTGTTTTTT. The encoded protein is CASSEVRGEGKLFF.

In its sample, this clone was seen once. The junction and the germline gene differ at one end; a read error may be behind it. The rearrangement links TRBV6-5 to TRBJ2-7, with D possibly TRBD2 on 5 matching bases. CDR3 length equals 14 residues. Germline-derived CDR1 and CDR2 are MNHEY and SVGAGI. The CDR3 spells CASRYSRGSHEQYF. The CDR3, as DNA: TGTGCCAGCAGGTACTCAAGAGGGTCCCACGAGCAGTACTTC.

The chain uses TRBV10-3 and TRBJ1-3, with TRBD1 identical over 8 bases. Looked up from germline, CDR1 is ENHRY and CDR2 is SYGVKD. Trimming took 4 bases from V and 0 from J; bases not matched to a gene: 14. The CDR3 runs 19 residues. This CDR3 is CAISAFGQGIQVSGNTIYF. The CDR3 DNA follows: TGTGCCATCAGTGCGTTTGGACAGGGTATTCAAGTCTCTGGAAACACCATATATTTT.

A remark on this clone: At one of its ends the junction is not consistent with the germline gene, which may arise from a read error. V gene TRBV7-9 combines with J gene TRBJ2-7, with D possibly TRBD2 on 6 matching bases. This CDR3 region has 12 residues. The germline CDR1 and CDR2 sequences are SEHNR and FQNEAQ (reference sequence). CDR3 residues: CASSLASGEQYF. The CDR3 DNA is TGTGCCAGCAGCCTAGCGTCGGGGGAGCAGTACTTC. The full variable domain, with the rest looked up from reference TRBV7-9 and TRBJ2-7, is DTGVSQNPRHKITKRGQNVTFRCDPISEHNRLYWYRQTLGQGPEFLTYFQNEAQLEKSRLLSDRFSAERPKGSFSTLEIQRTEQGDSAMYLCASSLASGEQYFGPGTRLTVT.

The gene calls are TRBV6-5 and TRBJ2-7; D remains unclear. This CDR3 has 11 amino acids. From germline, CDR1 is MNHEY and CDR2 SVGAGI. The ends were cut back, 10 bases at V and 3 bases at J, with 10 bases in the middle. The CDR3 DNA reads as TGTGCCACGAAAGGATACTACGAGCAGTACTTC. Its translation: CATKGYYEQYF.

The chain links TRBV28 to TRBJ2-7, with 8 bases fitting TRBD2. CDR1 and CDR2 (germline): MDHEN, SYDVKM. The V segment lost 5 bases and the J segment 0 bases; nucleotides outside the gene matches: 6. The CDR3 sequence is 15 residues long. Written as DNA, the CDR3 is TGTGCCAGCAGTGTAGCGGGAACAAACTCCTACGAGCAGTACTTC. Protein sequence: CASSVAGTNSYEQYF. Full variable domain (rest looked up from reference TRBV28 and TRBJ2-7): DVKVTQSSRYLVKRTGEKVFLECVQDMDHENMFWYRQDPGLGLRLIYFSYDVKMKEKGDIPEGYSVSREKKERFSLILESASTNQTSMYLCASSVAGTNSYEQYFGPGTRLTVT.

This clone has just a few counts. The CDR3 DNA is TGTGCCAGTAATTGGGGCAGGGCGAACACTGAAGCTTTCTTT. As protein: CASNWGRANTEAFF. This chain uses TRBV19 with TRBJ1-1; weak D call: TRBD1 (5 bases). Germline lookup yields CDR1 LNHDA and CDR2 SQIVND (reference sequence). V lost 7 bases to trimming and J lost 1 base, with 13 bases between them. The CDR3 spans 14 residues.

This clone was detected a few times. The same CDR3 arises from other DNA sequences in this sample as well. V gene TRBV19 combines with J gene TRBJ1-5, with D possibly TRBD1 on 6 matching bases. V was pared by 1 base and J by 7 bases, with 11 bases between. CDR1 and CDR2 (germline): LNHDA, SQIVND (reference sequence). The CDR3 loop spans 14 amino acids. The CDR3 DNA sequence: TGTGCCAGTAGTATAGTTGTCCAGGGGCAGCCCCAGCATTTT. It codes for CASSIVVQGQPQHF.

V usage is TRBV6-6 and J usage is TRBJ2-7; D gene uncertain. The V and J ends lost 0 bases and 1 base respectively, with 7 bases between them. The CDR3 is made up of 14 amino acids. Germline lookup yields CDR1 MNHNY and CDR2 SVGAGI (reference sequence). In DNA, the CDR3 is TGTGCCAGCAGTTACTCCGGCCTATCCTACGAGCAGTACTTC. Encoded protein: CASSYSGLSYEQYF.

This clone was counted between two and nine times. J is TRBJ1-2 and V is TRBV21-1; the table names TRBD1, a call not compared with the DNA. TRBV21-1 corresponds to a pseudogene. The CDR3 totals 15 residues. In nucleotides, the CDR3 is TGTGCCAGCAGCAAAAAGGGACAGTCTAACTATGGCTACACCTTC. It codes for CASSKKGQSNYGYTF.